The 28 T cell receptor beta chains in this list originate from one sample, sequenced in a study of cytomegalovirus exposure and HLA in healthy donors. Both 60 Vbeta primers and 13 Jbeta primers went into the PCR. TCRdb's table, derived via immunoSEQ multiplex PCR, lists solely in-frame clones and lacks some. In the table there are under 150,000 clones, around four fifths of which are singletons. Sequencing was carried out using PBMCs. Receptors originate from a woman aged 40-49 years in good health and CMV-seropositive.

This clone was observed once. The genes are TRBV11-2 and TRBJ1-1, with unresolved D. CDR3 length: 16 amino acids. Looked up from germline, CDR1 is SGHAT and CDR2 is FQNNGV. V shed 6 bases and J shed 0 bases, with 17 bases lying between them. The CDR3 reads CASRRPPTAMNTEAFF. The CDR3 DNA sequence: TGTGCCAGCAGACGACCCCCCACAGCCATGAACACTGAAGCTTTCTTT.

The chain is built from TRBV5-4 and TRBJ2-3; 8 bases are a match to TRBD1. The trim removed 2 bases at V and 6 bases at J, leaving 8 bases unmatched. This CDR3 contains 15 residues. Germline CDR1 and CDR2: SGHNT and YYREEE (reference sequence). The DNA of the CDR3 is TGTGCCAGCAGCTTACAGGGGGGCGGGGTGGATACGCAGTATTTT. Amino acid sequence: CASSLQGGGVDTQYF.

This clone occurred once. The chain uses TRBV5-4 and TRBJ1-1, with 7 nucleotides matching TRBD1. The CDR3 has 13 residues. Germline-derived CDR1 and CDR2 are SGHNT and YYREEE (reference sequence). Germline trimming cut 2 bases from V and 9 bases from J; bases unmatched to any gene: 7. CDR3 region: CASSLTEGAKAFF. CDR3 sequence (DNA): TGTGCCAGCAGCTTAACCGAGGGGGCGAAAGCTTTCTTT.

This chain connects TRBV5-4 to TRBJ1-2; 8 bases are a match to TRBD1. Germline V gives CDR1 SGHNT, CDR2 YYREEE (reference sequence). V dropped 2 bases and J dropped 5; count of bases not matched to a gene: 5. CDR3 length: 14 amino acids. The CDR3 DNA is TGTGCCAGCAGCTTACAGGGGGTTGGGTATGGCTACACCTTC. It encodes CASSLQGVGYGYTF.

The chain carries TRBV21-1 and TRBJ2-1; the table assigns TRBD2, which was not confirmed against the DNA. TRBV21-1 constitutes a pseudogene. This CDR3 comprises 20 residues. CDR3 DNA: TGTGCCAGCAGCAGACAAAAAGGACTAGCGGGAGGCCGGTGGGGGAATGAGCAGTTCTTC. It translates to CASSRQKGLAGGRWGNEQFF.

The genes are TRBV2 and TRBJ2-7; a weak D match, TRBD2 (6 bases). Trimming took 6 bases from V and 9 from J, leaving 15 bases between them. Germline V lookup: CDR1 SNHLY, CDR2 FYNNEI. The CDR3 is made up of 12 amino acids. The CDR3 loop is CASSQSRAGQYF. In nucleotides, the CDR3 is TGTGCCAGCAGCCAGAGCCGAGCGGGGCAGTACTTC.

This clone was seen just once. The chain has TRBV27 and TRBJ2-3, with 9 bases lining up with TRBD1. Germline V gene data show CDR1 as MNHEY and CDR2 as SMNVEV (reference sequence). The CDR3 extends over 15 amino acids. After removal of 5 bases from V and 9 bases from J, the junction contained 12 bases not matched to a gene. The DNA for the CDR3 is TGTGCCAGCAGTCCCCTAACAGGGGGCGCAGGGACGCAGTATTTT. Its protein is CASSPLTGGAGTQYF.

This clone was picked up one time. The chain links TRBV15 to TRBJ2-1; the match to TRBD2 covers 9 bases. J gave up 7 bases and V 5 bases, and 12 bases lay outside the gene matches. Germline lookup yields CDR1 LNHNV and CDR2 YYDKDF (reference sequence). CDR3 length equals 16 residues. The CDR3 loop is CATSGGEGLAGNEQFF. For the CDR3, the DNA is TGTGCCACCAGCGGAGGGGAGGGTCTAGCGGGGAATGAGCAGTTCTTC.

The chain couples TRBV27 to TRBJ2-7, with 8 bases lining up with TRBD1. J was trimmed by 7 bases and V by 3 bases; bases with no gene match: 11. This CDR3 contains 15 residues. CDR1 and CDR2 from the germline V gene are MNHEY and SMNVEV (reference sequence). CDR3 sequence reads: CASSLTSDRAGEQYF. The CDR3 coding sequence is TGTGCCAGCAGTTTGACCTCGGACAGGGCAGGGGAGCAGTACTTC.

This chain connects TRBV6-1 to TRBJ2-7, with TRBD1 matching over 8 bases. V lost 6 bases, J lost 7 bases, and 8 bases stayed unmatched. The germline CDR1 and CDR2 sequences are MNHNS and SASEGT. This CDR3 has 13 amino acids. In DNA form, the CDR3 reads TGTGCCAGCAGGGCGACAGGGGTGGGGGAGCAGTACTTC. Protein: CASRATGVGEQYF.

The rearrangement joins TRBV30 to TRBJ2-4, with a possible D match to TRBD2 (7 bases). Between the trimmed V and J ends, which lost 2 bases and 5 bases, there was a span of 13 bases. Germline V gene data show CDR1 as GTSNPN and CDR2 as SVGIG (reference sequence). The CDR3 is 14 residues long. CDR3 nucleotide sequence: TGTGCCTGGAGTATGGGGGGGGCAGAAAACATTCAGTACTTC. Translated: CAWSMGGAENIQYF.

This chain joins TRBV9 and TRBJ2-5, with 14 nucleotides matching TRBD2. With V trimmed by 4 bases and J by 4 bases, 9 bases remained unmatched. This CDR3 has 17 residues. The germline CDR1 and CDR2 sequences are SGDLS and YYNGEE. This CDR3 reads CASSTGTSGGLLETQYF. DNA of the CDR3: TGTGCCAGCAGCACGGGGACTAGCGGGGGCCTTTTAGAGACCCAGTACTTC. The variable domain in full, completed from reference TRBV9 and TRBJ2-5, reads DSGVTQTPKHLITATGQRVTLRCSPRSGDLSVYWYQQSLDQGLQFLIQYYNGEERAKGNILERFSAQQFPDLHSELNLSSLELGDSALYFCASSTGTSGGLLETQYFGPGTRLLVL.

This chain links TRBV28 with TRBJ1-1; 11 bases align to TRBD1. CDR3 length equals 16 residues. Trimming removed 2 bases from V and 6 bases from J; junction bases left unmatched: 8. Germline V gives CDR1 MDHEN, CDR2 SYDVKM. The CDR3 DNA is TGTGCCAGCAGTTTACCCAATGGACAGGGGGCCTCTGAAGCTTTCTTT. Translating it yields CASSLPNGQGASEAFF.

J is TRBJ1-2 and V is TRBV5-4; the D gene is possibly TRBD1 (5 bases). Trimming took off 1 base at V and 6 bases at J, with 13 bases between the two ends. The CDR3 runs to 14 residues. Germline V gene sequence: CDR1 SGHNT, CDR2 YYREEE (reference sequence). The DNA for the CDR3 is TGTGCCAGCAGCTTGCTTGTGGGGGGGGATGGCTACACCTTC. Translating it yields CASSLLVGGDGYTF.

The chain recombines TRBV15 with TRBJ1-1; D unclear. Between the trimmed V and J ends, which lost 0 bases and 0 bases, there was a span of 5 bases. From germline, CDR1 is LNHNV and CDR2 YYDKDF (reference sequence). The CDR3 is 14 amino acids. In DNA, the CDR3 is TGTGCCACCAGCAGAGATCGAGTGAACACTGAAGCTTTCTTT. This gives the protein CATSRDRVNTEAFF.

This clone was counted only a few times. CDR3 region: CASSYRDSSYEQYF. The DNA of the CDR3 is TGTGCCAGCAGCTACCGGGACAGCTCCTACGAGCAGTACTTC. The chain joins TRBV27 to TRBJ2-7; 7 positions agree with TRBD1. Germline loops: CDR1 MNHEY, CDR2 SMNVEV (reference sequence). The CDR3 runs 14 residues. Trimming removed 6 bases from V and 0 bases from J; junction bases left unmatched: 5.

The chain links TRBV15 to TRBJ1-2; D gene uncertain. Per germline, CDR1 LNHNV and CDR2 YYDKDF (reference sequence). The CDR3 has 16 residues. V shed 5 bases and J shed 7 bases, with 23 bases lying between them. The CDR3 loop reads CATSSQSGESLGGYTF. In nucleotides, the CDR3 is TGTGCCACCAGCTCCCAATCCGGTGAATCTCTAGGTGGCTACACCTTC.

The chain links TRBV7-9 to TRBJ1-5; weak D call: TRBD1 (5 bases). Germline values: CDR1 SEHNR, CDR2 FQNEAQ (reference sequence). CDR3 length: 15 residues. The V and J ends lost 5 bases and 3 bases respectively, with 14 bases between them. The CDR3 sequence is CASSRWGETNQPQHF. CDR3 in DNA: TGTGCCAGCAGCCGATGGGGGGAGACCAATCAGCCCCAGCATTTT.

The chain joins TRBV7-2 to TRBJ1-5; D perhaps matches TRBD1 (6 bases). Germline values: CDR1 SGHTA, CDR2 FQGNSA. The CDR3 runs 16 residues. V was clipped by 5 bases and J by 3 bases, with 17 bases between them. The CDR3 bases are TGTGCCAGCAGCGCGGGGGGGGCAGGTTCCAATCAGCCCCAGCATTTT. Its protein product is CASSAGGAGSNQPQHF.

The chain employs TRBV7-3 and TRBJ1-2; TRBD1 matches at 8 bases. Per the germline V gene, CDR1 is SGHTA and CDR2 is FQGTGA. After removal of 5 bases from V and 8 bases from J, the junction contained 7 bases not matched to a gene. The length of the CDR3 is 13 residues. The CDR3 loop is CASSQERDRGYTF. In nucleotides, the CDR3 is TGTGCCAGCAGCCAGGAAAGGGACAGGGGCTACACCTTC.

The V call is TRBV7-2, the J call TRBJ2-7; TRBD2 aligns across 10 bases. Germline trimming cut 3 bases from V and 3 bases from J; bases unmatched to any gene: 2. This CDR3 has 14 amino acids. Germline V gives CDR1 SGHTA, CDR2 FQGNSA. DNA of the CDR3: TGTGCCAGCAGCTTTCTAGCGGGAGTCTACGAGCAGTACTTC. Translating gives CASSFLAGVYEQYF. The full variable domain, in which reference TRBV7-2 and TRBJ2-7 provide the parts outside the CDR3, is GAGVSQSPSNKVTEKGKDVELRCDPISGHTALYWYRQSLGQGLEFLIYFQGNSAPDKSGLPSDRFSAERTGGSVSTLTIQRTQQEDSAVYLCASSFLAGVYEQYFGPGTRLTVT.

This sequence joins TRBV28 and TRBJ2-7, with D perhaps TRBD1 (5 bases). The V end lost 9 bases, the J end lost 4 bases, and 16 bases lay between the germline ends. Germline CDR1 MDHEN, CDR2 SYDVKM. This CDR3 region has 13 residues. CDR3 protein: CASVAEGVYEQYF. The DNA of the CDR3 is TGTGCCAGTGTCGCAGAAGGGGTTTACGAGCAGTACTTC.

The V gene is TRBV7-8, the J gene TRBJ1-2; maybe TRBD1 (6 bases). Per germline, CDR1 SGHVS and CDR2 FQNEAQ. Trimming removed 1 base at V and 2 bases at J, with 14 bases between. The CDR3 covers 16 residues. The CDR3 DNA sequence: TGTGCCAGCAGCTTAGTCGCCCCGGGACAAAACTATGGCTACACCTTC. Its translation is CASSLVAPGQNYGYTF.

The chain is built from TRBV7-2 and TRBJ1-2; 11 bases are a match to TRBD1. V lost 5 bases to trimming and J lost 4 bases; unmatched junction nucleotides: 12. Germline V gives CDR1 SGHTA, CDR2 FQGNSA. The CDR3 is 17 amino acids. DNA of the CDR3: TGTGCCAGCAGCACTCGTCCGGACAGGGGGCTCGTCTATGGCTACACCTTC. Its translation: CASSTRPDRGLVYGYTF.

This chain uses TRBV19 with TRBJ1-6; 9 bases line up with TRBD1. J gave up 6 bases and V 4 bases, and 4 bases lay outside the gene matches. This CDR3 contains 15 residues. CDR1 LNHDA and CDR2 SQIVND come from the germline V gene (reference sequence). DNA for the CDR3: TGTGCCAGTAGTACACGGACAGGGGTTAATTCACCCCTCCACTTT. Protein sequence: CASSTRTGVNSPLHF.

The chain employs TRBV7-9 and TRBJ2-2; TRBD2 is a possible D gene (6 bases). V lost 7 bases, J lost 5 bases, and 20 bases lay in between. The germline CDR1 and CDR2 sequences are SEHNR and FQNEAQ (reference sequence). This CDR3 contains 16 residues. CDR3 bases: TGTGCCAGCATCAAAGACCTCGGGGGAAGGACCGGGGAGCTGTTTTTT. This sequence encodes CASIKDLGGRTGELFF.

The gene calls are TRBV28 and TRBJ2-3; 9 bases line up with TRBD2. The germline gives CDR1 MDHEN, CDR2 SYDVKM. This CDR3 contains 16 residues. V dropped 8 bases and J dropped 0; count of bases not matched to a gene: 9. The CDR3 loop reads CASWALAGESTDTQYF. The CDR3 nucleotides read TGTGCCAGCTGGGCACTAGCGGGTGAGAGCACAGATACGCAGTATTTT.

This sequence joins TRBV19 and TRBJ2-5; tentatively, D is TRBD2 (5 bases). CDR3 length: 17 amino acids. V dropped 1 base and J dropped 4 bases, with 19 bases sitting between them. The V gene's germline CDR1 is LNHDA and CDR2 SQIVND (reference sequence). CDR3: CASSIAPRTNRGETQYF. Here the CDR3 DNA reads TGTGCCAGTAGTATAGCCCCCCGGACCAATCGGGGAGAGACCCAGTACTTC.